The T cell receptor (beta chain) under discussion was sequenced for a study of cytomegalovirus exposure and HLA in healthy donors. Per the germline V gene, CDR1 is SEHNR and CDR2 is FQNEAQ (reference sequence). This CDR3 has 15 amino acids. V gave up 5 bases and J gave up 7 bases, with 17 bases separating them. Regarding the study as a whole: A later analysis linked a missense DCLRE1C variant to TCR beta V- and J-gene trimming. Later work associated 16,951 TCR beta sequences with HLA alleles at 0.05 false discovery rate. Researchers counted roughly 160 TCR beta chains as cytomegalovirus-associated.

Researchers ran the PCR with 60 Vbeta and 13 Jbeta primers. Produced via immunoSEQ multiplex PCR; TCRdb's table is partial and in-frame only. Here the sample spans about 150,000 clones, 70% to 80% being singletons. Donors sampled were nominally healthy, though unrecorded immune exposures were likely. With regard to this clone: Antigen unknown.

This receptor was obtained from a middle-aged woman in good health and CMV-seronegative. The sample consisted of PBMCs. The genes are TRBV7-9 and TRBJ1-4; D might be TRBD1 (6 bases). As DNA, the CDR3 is TGTGCCAGCAGCCCACAGGGCGGCGGGAGTGAAAAACTGTTTTTT. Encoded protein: CASSPQGGGSEKLFF.